Presented here are 29 T cell receptor beta chains from one specimen sequenced in a study of somatic mutations in cytotoxic T cells in rheumatoid arthritis. The repertoire was sequenced with immunoSEQ multiplex PCR; TCRdb's copy has only in-frame clones and lacks some. The data hold roughly 30,000 clones, with around four fifths observed a single time. Sequenced material: CD8+ T cells sorted from blood. These receptors came from an adult with rheumatoid arthritis.

V and J are TRBV2 and TRBJ2-3, with 7 bases matching TRBD2. The CDR3 consists of 14 residues. CDR1 and CDR2 from the germline V gene are SNHLY and FYNNEI. V was pared by 3 bases and J by 4 bases, with 4 bases of the junction left unmatched. The CDR3 DNA reads as TGTGCCAGCAGTGAGGGCGGGAGACCAGATACGCAGTATTTT. This translates into CASSEGGRPDTQYF. The variable domain in full, completed from reference TRBV2 and TRBJ2-3, reads EPEVTQTPSHQVTQMGQEVILRCVPISNHLYFYWYRQILGQKVEFLVSFYNNEISEKSEIFDDQFSVERPDGSNFTLKIRSTKLEDSAMYFCASSEGGRPDTQYFGPGTRLTVL.

The chain uses TRBV9 and TRBJ2-3; D might be TRBD1 (5 bases). Trimming removed 5 bases from V and 3 bases from J, with 13 bases in between. The germline CDR1 and CDR2 sequences are SGDLS and YYNGEE. This CDR3 spans 14 amino acids. The CDR3 DNA follows: TGTGCCAGCAGTCGACAGAAGAGAACAGATACGCAGTATTTT. It specifies CASSRQKRTDTQYF.

The J gene is TRBJ1-1, the V gene TRBV5-1; D is uncertain. CDR3 length: 11 amino acids. CDR1 SGHRS and CDR2 YFSETQ come from the germline V gene. Trimming took off 3 bases at V and 7 bases at J, with 7 bases between the two ends. DNA for the CDR3: TGCGCCAGCAGCTCGGGAATTGAAGCTTTCTTT. This codes for CASSSGIEAFF.

V and J are TRBV6-1 and TRBJ1-3; TRBD1 is a possible D gene (5 bases). Germline loops: CDR1 MNHNS, CDR2 SASEGT. There are 16 residues in the CDR3. V was clipped by 2 bases and J by 2 bases, with 13 bases between them. CDR3 DNA: TGTGCCAGCAGTGAAAGTGCAGGGACGGCTGGAAACACCATATATTTT. It codes for CASSESAGTAGNTIYF.

This rearrangement joins TRBV11-3 to TRBJ1-4, with 10 bases lining up with TRBD1. The CDR3 runs 14 residues. The germline gives CDR1 SGHNT, CDR2 YENEEA. After removal of 1 base from V and 11 bases from J, the junction contained 4 bases not matched to a gene. This CDR3 is CASSLGGTGVKLFF. CDR3 in DNA: TGTGCCAGCAGCTTAGGCGGGACAGGGGTCAAACTGTTTTTT.

This sequence joins TRBV6-5 and TRBJ2-7; a possible D gene is TRBD1 (5 bases). This CDR3 contains 9 residues. Per the germline V gene, CDR1 is MNHEY and CDR2 is SVGAGI. The germline V and J ends were trimmed by 11 bases and 7 bases, with 9 bases remaining between them. CDR3 in amino acids: CARPGEQYF. CDR3 sequence (DNA): TGTGCCCGCCCAGGGGAGCAGTACTTC.

The table lists this clone with a count of one. This rearrangement joins TRBV19 to TRBJ1-2; TRBD1 might be the D (6 bases). CDR3 length: 16 residues. Germline CDR1 and CDR2: LNHDA and SQIVND (reference sequence). With 2 bases removed from V and 3 bases from J, the gap between germline ends came to 16 bases. CDR3 region: CASSILRSTGYYGYTF. CDR3 in DNA: TGTGCCAGTAGTATATTAAGATCGACAGGATACTATGGCTACACCTTC.

The CDR3 DNA reads TGTGCCAGCAGCGTAGGAGACAGGGAGCAAGAGACCCAGTACTTC. Translated: CASSVGDREQETQYF. The J gene is TRBJ2-5, the V gene TRBV9; 7 bases map to TRBD1. Trimming removed 0 bases from V and 2 bases from J; junction bases left unmatched: 4. Germline values: CDR1 SGDLS, CDR2 YYNGEE. The CDR3 contains 15 residues.

The chain is built from TRBV25-1 and TRBJ1-2; D is ambiguous. V lost 1 base and J 7 bases, leaving 10 bases between the germline ends. The CDR3 is 13 residues long. Germline V gene data show CDR1 as MGHDK and CDR2 as SYGVNS. CDR3 bases: TGTGCCAGCAGTGAATCGGGGTTTGGTGGCTACACCTTC. The encoded protein is CASSESGFGGYTF.

The chain couples TRBV9 to TRBJ2-2; a possible D gene is TRBD2 (6 bases). The germline V gene has CDR1 SGDLS and CDR2 YYNGEE. CDR3 length: 15 amino acids. Deletions cut 0 bases from V and 7 bases from J, with 13 bases between. In DNA form, the CDR3 reads TGTGCCAGCAGCGTAGCTGGGGGGAAACTCGGGGAGCTGTTTTTT. This gives the protein CASSVAGGKLGELFF.

The V call is TRBV7-9, the J call TRBJ2-7; 8 nucleotides match TRBD2. Unmatched junction bases numbered 6, after V lost 6 bases and J lost 5 bases. Germline-derived CDR1 and CDR2 are SEHNR and FQNEAQ (reference sequence). The CDR3 sequence is 13 residues long. DNA of the CDR3: TGTGCCAGCAGTCGGGGGGGCCGGAACGAGCAGTACTTC. Protein sequence: CASSRGGRNEQYF.

CDR3 bases: TGTGCCAGTAGTATAAGTGGTTCCTACTACGAGCAGTACTTC. Encoded protein: CASSISGSYYEQYF. The V and J genes are TRBV19 and TRBJ2-7; unclear D gene. Between the trimmed V and J ends, which lost 2 bases and 3 bases, there was a span of 11 bases. The CDR3 consists of 14 residues. Germline assignment: CDR1 LNHDA and CDR2 SQIVND (reference sequence).

The rearrangement uses TRBV7-2 and TRBJ2-3; D remains unclear. V was pared by 5 bases and J by 1 base, with 7 bases between. This CDR3 contains 13 residues. From germline, CDR1 is SGHTA and CDR2 FQGNSA. For the CDR3, the DNA is TGTGCCAGCAGCAACACAGGCACAGATACGCAGTATTTT. Its protein product is CASSNTGTDTQYF.

The V call is TRBV7-5, the J call TRBJ1-6. TRBV7-5 counts as a pseudogene. CDR3 length equals 16 residues. CDR3 sequence reads: CVRSFKGSSYNSPLHF. The CDR3 DNA is TGTGTCAGAAGCTTTAAGGGGAGCTCCTATAATTCACCCCTCCACTTT.

This chain connects TRBV7-9 to TRBJ2-1; 13 bases map to TRBD2. CDR1 SEHNR and CDR2 FQNEAQ come from the germline V gene (reference sequence). The CDR3 has 17 residues. Losses at the gene ends were 5 bases for V and 7 bases for J; bases not matched to a gene: 11. CDR3 nucleotides: TGTGCCAGCAGCCCCGAAGGTGGGGGACTAGCGGGAAATGAGCAGTTCTTC. As protein: CASSPEGGGLAGNEQFF.

In this sample, this clone turned up once. The chain is built from TRBV11-3 and TRBJ2-1; 8 bases agree with TRBD1. This CDR3 region has 15 residues. The junction had 8 bases not matched to a gene; V was cut back by 2 bases and J by 8 bases. Germline loops: CDR1 SGHNT, CDR2 YENEEA. The CDR3 region has the DNA TGTGCCAGCAGCTTACGGGGGACAGGTTATGATGAGCAGTTCTTC. Protein: CASSLRGTGYDEQFF. The full variable domain, rest sourced from reference TRBV11-3 and TRBJ2-1, is EAGVVQSPRYKIIEKKQPVAFWCNPISGHNTLYWYLQNLGQGPELLIRYENEEAVDDSQLPKDRFSAERLKGVDSTLKIQPAELGDSAVYLCASSLRGTGYDEQFFGPGTRLTVL.

V is TRBV7-8 and J is TRBJ2-1; TRBD2 matches at 11 bases. From germline, CDR1 is SGHVS and CDR2 FQNEAQ. This CDR3 contains 15 residues. Trimming at V came to 2 bases and at J to 8 bases, leaving 5 bases not matched to a gene. The CDR3 reads CASSLKTSGDYEQFF. DNA of the CDR3: TGTGCCAGCAGCTTAAAGACTAGCGGGGACTATGAGCAGTTCTTC.

The CDR3 sequence: CASRDYSSSYEQYF. The CDR3 DNA sequence: TGCGCCAGCAGAGACTACTCGAGCTCCTACGAGCAGTACTTC. V and J are TRBV5-1 and TRBJ2-7, with D perhaps matching TRBD2 (5 bases). V gave up 5 bases and J gave up 0 bases, with 12 bases separating them. Germline V gives CDR1 SGHRS, CDR2 YFSETQ. The CDR3 length is 14 residues. Filled out from reference TRBV5-1 and TRBJ2-7, the complete variable domain reads KAGVTQTPRYLIKTRGQQVTLSCSPISGHRSVSWYQQTPGQGLQFLFEYFSETQRNKGNFPGRFSGRQFSNSRSEMNVSTLELGDSALYLCASRDYSSSYEQYFGPGTRLTVT.

The V gene is TRBV6-5, the J gene TRBJ1-2; 7 positions match TRBD1. J lost 6 bases, V lost 4 bases, and 5 bases had no gene match. This CDR3 region has 13 residues. In germline, CDR1 is MNHEY, CDR2 SVGAGI. The CDR3 sequence: CASSLHRGDGYTF. In DNA, the CDR3 is TGTGCCAGCAGTTTGCACAGGGGAGATGGCTACACCTTC.

The rearrangement links TRBV6-1 to TRBJ1-2, with a tentative D call TRBD1 (6 bases). Trimming took 5 bases from V and 1 from J, leaving 11 bases between them. This CDR3 is built from 14 residues. Germline CDR1 reads MNHNS; CDR2 reads SASEGT. The CDR3 protein is CASSTGPINYGYTF. In nucleotides, the CDR3 is TGTGCCAGCAGTACAGGGCCGATTAACTATGGCTACACCTTC.

This clone was seen once. CDR3 nucleotide sequence: TGTGCCAGCAGCCTCCCGGGACAGGGGGCTTTGAACACTGAAGCTTTCTTT. Its protein product is CASSLPGQGALNTEAFF. The chain couples TRBV6-4 to TRBJ1-1, with TRBD1 matching 12 bases. V gave up 6 bases and J gave up 0 bases; unmatched junction bases: 8. Germline loops: CDR1 MRHNA, CDR2 SNTAGT. The CDR3 runs to 17 residues.

This clone occurred once. CDR3 amino acids: CASSLGQGDSYGYTF. The CDR3 DNA reads TGTGCCAGCAGTTTGGGACAGGGTGATTCCTATGGCTACACCTTC. The V gene is TRBV27, the J gene TRBJ1-2; TRBD1 matches at 9 bases. Germline assignment: CDR1 MNHEY and CDR2 SMNVEV (reference sequence). J gave up 4 bases and V 3 bases, and 6 bases lay outside the gene matches. The CDR3 extends over 15 amino acids.

The gene calls are TRBV6-6 and TRBJ1-3; D call uncertain. Trimming took off 7 bases at V and 0 bases at J, with 10 bases between the two ends. CDR3 length: 14 amino acids. The V gene's germline CDR1 is MNHNY and CDR2 SVGAGI (reference sequence). The CDR3: CASTKGISGNTIYF. As DNA, the CDR3 is TGTGCCAGCACCAAAGGGATCTCTGGAAACACCATATATTTT.

The rearrangement links TRBV4-3 to TRBJ1-1; TRBD1 is a possible D gene (5 bases). The CDR3 is 15 amino acids. Germline CDR1 LGHNA, CDR2 YSLEER. Trimming left V 4 bases short and J 4 bases short, with 16 bases between. In DNA, the CDR3 is TGCGCCAGCAGCCCCTTGGAGCGGGGCGGCACTGAAGCTTTCTTT. Translating it yields CASSPLERGGTEAFF.

The chain recombines TRBV30 with TRBJ1-5; no definite D call. Looked up from germline, CDR1 is GTSNPN and CDR2 is SVGIG (reference sequence). V was pared by 2 bases and J by 4 bases, with 6 bases between. This CDR3 has 12 amino acids. The CDR3 is CAWSPTNQPQHF. CDR3 DNA sequence: TGTGCCTGGAGTCCGACAAATCAGCCCCAGCATTTT.

The chain uses TRBV18 and TRBJ2-2; 10 positions agree with TRBD1. Germline CDR1 and CDR2: KGHSH and LQKENI. With 5 bases clipped from V and 2 bases from J, the junction kept 5 bases outside the gene matches. The CDR3 loop spans 16 amino acids. The CDR3: CASSEDRGLNTGELFF. The DNA of the CDR3 is TGTGCCAGCTCAGAGGACAGGGGGTTAAACACCGGGGAGCTGTTTTTT.

The rearrangement links TRBV4-3 to TRBJ2-7, with 7 bases that match TRBD1. The CDR3 has 15 residues. The germline CDR1 and CDR2 sequences are LGHNA and YSLEER. V gave up 1 base and J gave up 4 bases; unmatched junction bases: 7. The CDR3 DNA is TGCGCCAGCAGCCAAGCTAGACAGGGTTCATACGAGCAGTACTTC. Translation gives CASSQARQGSYEQYF.

In its sample, this clone was seen once. The gene calls are TRBV7-8 and TRBJ2-2; D is undetermined. Germline V lookup: CDR1 SGHVS, CDR2 FQNEAQ. V lost 5 bases and J 5 bases, leaving 15 bases between the germline ends. This CDR3 is 15 amino acids long. The DNA of the CDR3 is TGTGCCAGCAGCCCGCGGCGGATGAAAACCGGGGAGCTGTTTTTT. Translated, it gives CASSPRRMKTGELFF.

This chain links TRBV5-1 with TRBJ1-2, with 10 bases aligning to TRBD1. CDR1 and CDR2 from the germline V gene are SGHRS and YFSETQ. This CDR3 contains 16 residues. Trimming took 1 base from V and 4 from J; bases not matched to a gene: 7. The CDR3 nucleotides are TGCGCCAGCAGCTTGTTGGGGACAGGGGAAGCCTATGGCTACACCTTC. It is translated as CASSLLGTGEAYGYTF. The full variable domain, with the rest looked up from reference TRBV5-1 and TRBJ1-2, is KAGVTQTPRYLIKTRGQQVTLSCSPISGHRSVSWYQQTPGQGLQFLFEYFSETQRNKGNFPGRFSGRQFSNSRSEMNVSTLELGDSALYLCASSLLGTGEAYGYTFGSGTRLTVV.